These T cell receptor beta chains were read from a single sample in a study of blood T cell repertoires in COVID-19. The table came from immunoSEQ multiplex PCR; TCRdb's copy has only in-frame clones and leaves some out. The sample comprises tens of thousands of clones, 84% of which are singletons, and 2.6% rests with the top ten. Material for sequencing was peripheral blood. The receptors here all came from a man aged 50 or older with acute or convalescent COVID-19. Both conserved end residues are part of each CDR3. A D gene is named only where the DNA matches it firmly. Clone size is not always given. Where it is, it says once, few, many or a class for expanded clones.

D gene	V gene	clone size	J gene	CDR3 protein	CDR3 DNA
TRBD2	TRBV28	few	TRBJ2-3	CASSLVGGSSTDTQYF	TGTGCCAGCAGTTTAGTGGGGGGGTCTAGCACAGATACGCAGTATTTT
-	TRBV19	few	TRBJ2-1	CASSRYNEQFF	TGTGCCAGTAGTCGGTACAATGAGCAGTTCTTC
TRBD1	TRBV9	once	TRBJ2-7	CASSITGQGAAGEQYF	TGTGCCAGCAGCATTACGGGACAGGGGGCCGCAGGCGAGCAGTACTTC
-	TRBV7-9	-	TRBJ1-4	CASSFVVALGQYNEKLFF	TGTGCCAGCAGCTTTGTTGTGGCCCTCGGACAGTATAATGAAAAACTGTTTTTT
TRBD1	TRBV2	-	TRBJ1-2	CASSGQGGAGGYTF	TGTGCCAGCAGTGGTCAAGGGGGCGCTGGGGGCTACACCTTC
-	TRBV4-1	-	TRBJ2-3	CASSPAGRGGDTQYF	TGCGCCAGCAGCCCTGCAGGGCGGGGAGGAGATACGCAGTATTTT
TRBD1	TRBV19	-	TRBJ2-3	CASSAGQDAADTQYF	TGTGCCAGTAGTGCTGGACAGGATGCAGCAGATACGCAGTATTTT
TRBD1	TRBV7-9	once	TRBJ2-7	CASSPPGQSYEQYF	TGTGCCAGCAGCCCGCCGGGACAGAGCTACGAGCAGTACTTC
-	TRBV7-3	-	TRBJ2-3	CASSLMATTTADTQYF	TGTGCCAGCAGCTTAATGGCGACTACTACCGCAGATACGCAGTATTTT
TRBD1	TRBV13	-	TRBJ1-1	CASSSAPTGSTEAFF	TGTGCCAGCAGCTCAGCCCCGACAGGGAGCACTGAAGCTTTCTTT
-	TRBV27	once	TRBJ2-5	CASSSRVLETQYF	TGTGCCAGCAGTTCCCGGGTGCTAGAGACCCAGTACTTC
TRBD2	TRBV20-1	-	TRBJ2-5	CSASGHLAGGGGHNGETQYF	TGCAGTGCTAGTGGCCATCTAGCGGGAGGTGGGGGGCACAATGGAGAGACCCAGTACTTC
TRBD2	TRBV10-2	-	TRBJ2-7	CASGTSGISYEQYF	TGCGCCAGCGGGACTAGCGGGATCTCCTACGAGCAGTACTTC
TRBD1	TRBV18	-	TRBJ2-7	CASSPNGQGSYEQYF	TGTGCCAGCTCACCTAACGGACAGGGCTCCTACGAGCAGTACTTC
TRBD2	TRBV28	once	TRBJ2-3	CASSFHTSGRRVDTQYF	TGTGCCAGCAGTTTTCACACTAGCGGGAGGAGGGTAGATACGCAGTATTTT
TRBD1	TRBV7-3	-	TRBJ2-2	CASSLESGDRGAPGELFF	TGTGCCAGCAGCCTTGAGAGTGGAGACAGGGGCGCACCCGGGGAGCTGTTTTTT
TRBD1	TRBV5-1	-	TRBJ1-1	CASSFNRGPEAFF	TGCGCCAGCAGCTTTAACAGGGGCCCCGAAGCTTTCTTT
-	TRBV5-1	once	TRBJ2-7	CASSQNRAGAYEQYF	TGCGCCAGCAGCCAAAACAGGGCTGGGGCCTACGAGCAGTACTTC
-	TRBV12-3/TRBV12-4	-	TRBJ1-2	CASSFGVRGYTF	TGTGCCAGCAGTTTCGGGGTAAGAGGCTACACCTTC
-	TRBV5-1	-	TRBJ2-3	CASSLALAADTQYF	TGCGCCAGCAGCTTGGCGCTAGCCGCAGATACGCAGTATTTT
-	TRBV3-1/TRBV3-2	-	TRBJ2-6	CASSQDSSGANVLTF	TGTGCCAGCAGCCAAGACAGCTCTGGGGCCAACGTCCTGACTTTC
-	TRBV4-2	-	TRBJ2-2	CASSQLWGLMVNTGELFF	TGTGCCAGCAGCCAATTATGGGGCCTAATGGTGAACACCGGGGAGCTGTTTTTT
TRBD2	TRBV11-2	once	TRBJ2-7	CASSLVGGSRSYEQYF	TGTGCCAGCAGCTTAGTAGGCGGGAGTAGGTCCTACGAGCAGTACTTC
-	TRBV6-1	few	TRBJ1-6	CASSELGHNNSPLHF	TGTGCCAGCAGTGAATTGGGACACAATAATTCACCCCTCCACTTT
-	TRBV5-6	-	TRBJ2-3	CASIVRDWYTDTQYF	TGTGCCAGCATCGTCCGGGACTGGTACACAGATACGCAGTATTTT
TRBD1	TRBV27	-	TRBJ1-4	CASSLGTAGMRELFF	TGTGCCAGCAGTTTGGGGACAGCGGGTATGAGGGAACTGTTTTTT
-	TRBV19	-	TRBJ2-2	CASTYLAANTGELFF	TGTGCCAGTACCTACCTAGCCGCGAACACCGGGGAGCTGTTTTTT
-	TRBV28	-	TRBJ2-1	CASRQGLSSYNEQFF	TGTGCCAGCCGGCAGGGGCTCAGCTCCTACAATGAGCAGTTCTTC
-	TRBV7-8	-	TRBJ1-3	CASSPGTTSSGNTIYF	TGTGCCAGCAGCCCGGGGACAACATCCTCTGGAAACACCATATATTTT
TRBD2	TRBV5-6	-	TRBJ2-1	CASSRGGNEQFF	TGTGCCAGCAGCCGGGGGGGCAATGAGCAGTTCTTC
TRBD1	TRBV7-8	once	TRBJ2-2	CASSPPGQGTGELFF	TGTGCCAGCAGCCCACCGGGACAGGGGACCGGGGAGCTGTTTTTT
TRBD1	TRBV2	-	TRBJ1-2	CASTGTGYGYTF	TGTGCCAGCACCGGGACAGGCTATGGCTACACCTTC
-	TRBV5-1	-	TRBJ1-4	CASSPNTGSANEKLFF	TGCGCCAGCAGCCCGAATACAGGGTCGGCTAATGAAAAACTGTTTTTT
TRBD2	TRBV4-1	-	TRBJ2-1	CASSRTSGRASYNEQFF	TGCGCCAGCAGCCGGACTAGCGGGAGGGCCTCCTACAATGAGCAGTTCTTC
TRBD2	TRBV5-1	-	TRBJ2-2	CASSVAGGSSGELFF	TGCGCCAGCAGCGTAGCGGGTGGGAGTTCCGGGGAGCTGTTTTTT
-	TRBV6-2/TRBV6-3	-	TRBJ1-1	CASIPTGEGAEAFF	TGTGCCAGCATCCCCACAGGTGAAGGCGCTGAAGCTTTCTTT
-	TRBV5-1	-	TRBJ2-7	CASSLIAQSSYEQYF	TGCGCCAGCAGCTTGATAGCGCAGAGCTCCTACGAGCAGTACTTC
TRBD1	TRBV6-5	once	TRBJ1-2	CASSIDRGYGYTF	TGTGCCAGCAGCATCGACAGGGGCTATGGCTACACCTTC
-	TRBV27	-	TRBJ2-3	CASSLNSVALPDTQYF	TGTGCCAGCAGTTTAAACTCCGTAGCTCTCCCAGATACGCAGTATTTT
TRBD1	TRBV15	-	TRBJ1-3	CATSRDEGRGLGNTIYF	TGTGCCACCAGCAGAGATGAGGGCAGGGGGCTCGGAAACACCATATATTTT
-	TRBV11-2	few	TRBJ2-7	CASSLATGLYEQYF	TGTGCCAGCAGCTTAGCGACAGGCCTCTACGAGCAGTACTTC
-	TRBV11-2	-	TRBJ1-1	CASSLRGNTEAFF	TGTGCCAGCAGCCTCCGGGGGAACACTGAAGCTTTCTTT
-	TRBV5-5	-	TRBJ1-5	CASSFTGMGNQPQHF	TGTGCCAGCAGCTTTACAGGGATGGGCAATCAGCCCCAGCATTTT
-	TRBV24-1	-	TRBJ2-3	CATSDLSSMADTQYF	TGTGCCACCAGTGATTTGTCTAGCATGGCAGATACGCAGTATTTT
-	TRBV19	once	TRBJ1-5	CASSIGAREQIYSNQPQHF	TGTGCCAGTAGTATAGGGGCACGGGAGCAGATCTATAGCAATCAGCCCCAGCATTTT
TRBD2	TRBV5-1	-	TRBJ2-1	CASSGGLAGVGEQFF	TGCGCCAGCAGCGGCGGACTAGCGGGGGTGGGTGAGCAGTTCTTC
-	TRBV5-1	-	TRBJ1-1	CASSLPSAEAFF	TGCGCCAGCAGCTTGCCTAGCGCTGAAGCTTTCTTT
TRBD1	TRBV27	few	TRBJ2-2	CASSTQPGQGPGELFF	TGTGCCAGCAGCACTCAGCCGGGACAGGGACCCGGGGAGCTGTTTTTT
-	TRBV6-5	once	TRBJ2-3	CASRGGAPGDTQYF	TGTGCCAGTAGGGGGGGGGCCCCTGGAGATACGCAGTATTTT
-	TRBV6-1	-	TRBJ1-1	CASSALTGTLNTEAFF	TGTGCCAGCAGTGCCCTCACCGGGACACTGAACACTGAAGCTTTCTTT
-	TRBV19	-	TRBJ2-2	CASTLQGTGELFF	TGTGCCAGTACCCTTCAGGGCACCGGGGAGCTGTTTTTT
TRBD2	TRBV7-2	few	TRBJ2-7	CASSLSGLASYEQYF	TGTGCCAGCAGCCTATCAGGACTAGCGAGCTACGAGCAGTACTTC